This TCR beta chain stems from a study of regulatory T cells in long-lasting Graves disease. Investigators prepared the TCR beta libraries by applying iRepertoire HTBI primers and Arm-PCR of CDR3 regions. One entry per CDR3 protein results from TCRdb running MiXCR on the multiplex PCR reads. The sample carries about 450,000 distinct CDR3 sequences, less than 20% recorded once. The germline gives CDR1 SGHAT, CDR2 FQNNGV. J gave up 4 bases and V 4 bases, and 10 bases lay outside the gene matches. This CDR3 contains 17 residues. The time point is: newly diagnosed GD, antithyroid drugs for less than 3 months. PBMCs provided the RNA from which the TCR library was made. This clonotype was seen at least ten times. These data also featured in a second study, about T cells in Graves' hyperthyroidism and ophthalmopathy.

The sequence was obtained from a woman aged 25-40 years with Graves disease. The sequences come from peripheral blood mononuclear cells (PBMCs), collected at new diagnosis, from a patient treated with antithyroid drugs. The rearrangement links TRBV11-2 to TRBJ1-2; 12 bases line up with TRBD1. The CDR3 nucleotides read TGTGCCAGCAGCTCGCGGGACAGGGGGCGCGTCGGCTATGGCTACACCTTC. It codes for CASSSRDRGRVGYGYTF.